This TCR beta chain emerged from a study of shared clonotypes between healthy human individuals. Study-level results: Large depth notwithstanding, sorted-subset sequencing proved incomplete by rarefaction. As a rule, naive subsets had a larger estimated richness than memory subsets.

This clone was counted at least ten times. The target antigen is unknown. Germline CDR1 and CDR2: SGHRS and YFSETQ. CDR3 length: 13 residues. Trimming shortened V by 6 bases and J by 4 bases, and 13 bases separated the two germline ends. Generated by immunoSEQ multiplex PCR, the TCRdb table keeps only in-frame clones and is missing some. The table has about 960,000 clones, 76% seen once. In the CD4+ fraction, cells were divided into CD45RA+ naive and CD45RA-negative memory subsets. The material sequenced was memory CD4+ T cells sorted from blood. Subset described: CD45RA-negative fraction. The clonotype was recovered from a man in his late teens or twenties in good health. The V call is TRBV5-1, the J call TRBJ2-5; D gene unclear. CDR3 coding DNA: TGCGCCAGCAAGAAGGGTCCCGGAGAGACCCAGTACTTC. Translating it yields CASKKGPGETQYF.